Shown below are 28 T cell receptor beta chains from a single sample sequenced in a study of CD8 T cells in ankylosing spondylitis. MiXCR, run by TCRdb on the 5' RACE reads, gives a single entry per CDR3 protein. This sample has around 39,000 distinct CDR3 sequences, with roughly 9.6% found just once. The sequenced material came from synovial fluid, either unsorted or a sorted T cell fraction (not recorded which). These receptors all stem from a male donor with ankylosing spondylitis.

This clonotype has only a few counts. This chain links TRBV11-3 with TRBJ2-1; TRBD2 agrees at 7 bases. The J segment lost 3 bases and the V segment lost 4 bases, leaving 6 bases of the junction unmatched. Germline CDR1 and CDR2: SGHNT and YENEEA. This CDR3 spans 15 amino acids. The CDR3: CASSSGGPGYNEQFF. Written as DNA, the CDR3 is TGTGCCAGCAGCTCGGGAGGTCCGGGCTACAATGAGCAGTTCTTC. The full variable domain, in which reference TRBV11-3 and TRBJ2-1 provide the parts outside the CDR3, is EAGVVQSPRYKIIEKKQPVAFWCNPISGHNTLYWYLQNLGQGPELLIRYENEEAVDDSQLPKDRFSAERLKGVDSTLKIQPAELGDSAVYLCASSSGGPGYNEQFFGPGTRLTVL.

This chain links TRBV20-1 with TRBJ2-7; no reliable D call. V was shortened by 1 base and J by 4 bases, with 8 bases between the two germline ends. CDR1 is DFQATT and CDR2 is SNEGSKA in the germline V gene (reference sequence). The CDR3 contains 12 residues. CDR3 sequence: CSARGTLYEQYF. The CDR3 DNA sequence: TGCAGTGCTAGAGGCACCCTTTACGAGCAGTACTTC.

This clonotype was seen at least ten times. The CDR3 region is CASSWWEGGTYEQYF. DNA of the CDR3: TGTGCCAGCAGCTGGTGGGAGGGCGGCACCTACGAGCAGTACTTC. The J gene is TRBJ2-7, the V gene TRBV7-2; 7 bases fit TRBD2. J lost 2 bases, V lost 4 bases, and 8 bases had no gene match. CDR3 length: 15 amino acids. Germline V gene lookup returns CDR1 SGHTA and CDR2 FQGNSA.

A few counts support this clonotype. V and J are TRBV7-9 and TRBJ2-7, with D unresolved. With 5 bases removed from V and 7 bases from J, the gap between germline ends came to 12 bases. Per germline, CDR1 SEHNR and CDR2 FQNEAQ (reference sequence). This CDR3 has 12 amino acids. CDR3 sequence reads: CASSEPEGEQYF. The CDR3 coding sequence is TGTGCCAGCAGCGAACCCGAAGGGGAGCAGTACTTC.

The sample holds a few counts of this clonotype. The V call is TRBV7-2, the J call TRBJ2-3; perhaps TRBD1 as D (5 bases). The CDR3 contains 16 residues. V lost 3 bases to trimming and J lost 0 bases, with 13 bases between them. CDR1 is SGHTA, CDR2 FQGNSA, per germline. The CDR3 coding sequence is TGTGCCAGCAGCTTGGGGCCCTTCCCTAGCACAGATACGCAGTATTTT. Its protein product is CASSLGPFPSTDTQYF.

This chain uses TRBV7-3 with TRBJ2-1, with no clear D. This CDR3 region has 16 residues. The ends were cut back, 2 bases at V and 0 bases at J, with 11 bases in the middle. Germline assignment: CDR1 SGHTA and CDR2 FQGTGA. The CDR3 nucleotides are TGTGCCAGCAGCTTATGGAACAGAAGCTCCTACAATGAGCAGTTCTTC. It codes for CASSLWNRSSYNEQFF.

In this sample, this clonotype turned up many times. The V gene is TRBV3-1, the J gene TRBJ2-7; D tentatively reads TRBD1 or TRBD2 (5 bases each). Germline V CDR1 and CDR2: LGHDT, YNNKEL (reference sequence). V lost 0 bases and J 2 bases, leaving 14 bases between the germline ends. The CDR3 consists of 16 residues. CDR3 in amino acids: CASSQDSGRPTYEQYF. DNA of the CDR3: TGTGCCAGCAGCCAAGATTCGGGACGTCCCACCTACGAGCAGTACTTC.

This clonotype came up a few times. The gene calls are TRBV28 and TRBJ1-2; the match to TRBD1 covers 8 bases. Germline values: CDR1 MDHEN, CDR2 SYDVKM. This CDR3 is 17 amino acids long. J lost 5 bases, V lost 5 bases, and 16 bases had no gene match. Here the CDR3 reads CASSPTRLGTGSYGYTF. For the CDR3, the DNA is TGTGCCAGCAGTCCCACCCGTTTGGGGACAGGATCTTATGGCTACACCTTC.

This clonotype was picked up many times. The CDR3 nucleotides are TGCAGTGCTCCCATGGTCTACGAGCAGTACTTC. This sequence encodes CSAPMVYEQYF. The chain carries TRBV20-1 and TRBJ2-7; D remains ambiguous. The CDR3 is made up of 11 amino acids. From germline, CDR1 is DFQATT and CDR2 SNEGSKA (reference sequence). Trimming took 5 bases from V and 3 from J, leaving 8 bases between them.

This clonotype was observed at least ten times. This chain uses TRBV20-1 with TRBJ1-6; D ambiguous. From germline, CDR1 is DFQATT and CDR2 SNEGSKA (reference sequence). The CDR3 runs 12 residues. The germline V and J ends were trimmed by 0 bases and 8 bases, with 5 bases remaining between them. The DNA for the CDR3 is TGCAGTGCTAGAGATCTATATTCACCCCTCCACTTT. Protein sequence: CSARDLYSPLHF.

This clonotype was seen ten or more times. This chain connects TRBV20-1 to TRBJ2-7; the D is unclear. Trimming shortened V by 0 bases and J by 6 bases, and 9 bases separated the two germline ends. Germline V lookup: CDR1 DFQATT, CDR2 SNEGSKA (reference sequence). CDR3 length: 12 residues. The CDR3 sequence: CSARERRAEQYF. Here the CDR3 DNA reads TGCAGTGCTAGAGAAAGGAGAGCCGAGCAGTACTTC.

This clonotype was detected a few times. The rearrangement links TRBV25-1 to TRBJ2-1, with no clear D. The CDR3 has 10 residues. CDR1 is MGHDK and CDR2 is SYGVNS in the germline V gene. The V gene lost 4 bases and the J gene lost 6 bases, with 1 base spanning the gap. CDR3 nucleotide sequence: TGTGCCAGCAGTGGCAATGAGCAGTTCTTC. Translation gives CASSGNEQFF.

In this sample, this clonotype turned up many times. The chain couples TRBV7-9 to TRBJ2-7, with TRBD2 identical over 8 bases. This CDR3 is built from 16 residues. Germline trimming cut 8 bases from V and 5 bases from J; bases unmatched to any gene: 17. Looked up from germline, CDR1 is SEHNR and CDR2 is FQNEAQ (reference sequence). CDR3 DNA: TGTGCCAGCTACCATTGGGGACTAGGCGACAGGCACGAGCAGTACTTC. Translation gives CASYHWGLGDRHEQYF.

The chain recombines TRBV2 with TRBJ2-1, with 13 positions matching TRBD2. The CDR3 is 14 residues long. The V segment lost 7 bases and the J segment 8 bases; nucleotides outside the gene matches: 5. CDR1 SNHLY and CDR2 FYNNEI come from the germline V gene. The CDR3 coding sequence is TGTGCCAGCACTACTAGCGGGAGGGCCGATGAGCAGTTCTTC. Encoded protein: CASTTSGRADEQFF.

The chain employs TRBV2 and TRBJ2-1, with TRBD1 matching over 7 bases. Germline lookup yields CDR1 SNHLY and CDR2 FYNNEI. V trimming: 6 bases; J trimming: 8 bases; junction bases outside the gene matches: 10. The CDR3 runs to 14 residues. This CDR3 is CASSVLRQGHEQFF. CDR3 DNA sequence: TGTGCCAGCAGCGTACTTCGACAGGGCCATGAGCAGTTCTTC.

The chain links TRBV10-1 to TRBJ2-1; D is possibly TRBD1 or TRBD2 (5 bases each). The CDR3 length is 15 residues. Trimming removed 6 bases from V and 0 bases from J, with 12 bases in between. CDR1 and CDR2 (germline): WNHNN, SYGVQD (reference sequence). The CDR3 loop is CASSRDLSSYNEQFF. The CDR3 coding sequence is TGCGCCAGCAGCCGGGACCTGAGCTCCTACAATGAGCAGTTCTTC.

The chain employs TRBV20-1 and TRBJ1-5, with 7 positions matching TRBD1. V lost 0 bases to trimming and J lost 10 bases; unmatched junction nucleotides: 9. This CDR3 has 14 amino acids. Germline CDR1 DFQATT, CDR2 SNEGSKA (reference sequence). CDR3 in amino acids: CSARETGLKGPQHF. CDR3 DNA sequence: TGCAGTGCTAGAGAGACAGGGCTAAAAGGCCCCCAGCATTTT.

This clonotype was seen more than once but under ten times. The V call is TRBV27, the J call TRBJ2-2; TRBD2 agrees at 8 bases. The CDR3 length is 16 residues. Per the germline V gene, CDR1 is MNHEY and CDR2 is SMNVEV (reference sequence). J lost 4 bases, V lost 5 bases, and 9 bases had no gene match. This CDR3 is CASSLPVAGGTGELFF. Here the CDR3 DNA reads TGTGCCAGCAGTCTCCCTGTGGCGGGAGGCACCGGGGAGCTGTTTTTT.

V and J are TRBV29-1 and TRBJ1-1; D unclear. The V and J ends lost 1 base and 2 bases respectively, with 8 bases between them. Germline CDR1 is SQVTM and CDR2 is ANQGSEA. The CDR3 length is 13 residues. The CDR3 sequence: CSVEGQINTEAFF. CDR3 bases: TGCAGCGTTGAAGGGCAGATAAACACTGAAGCTTTCTTT.

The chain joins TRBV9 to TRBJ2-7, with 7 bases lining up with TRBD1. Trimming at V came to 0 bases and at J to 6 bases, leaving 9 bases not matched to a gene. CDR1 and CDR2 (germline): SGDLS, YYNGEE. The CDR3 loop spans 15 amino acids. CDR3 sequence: CASSVATGALSEQYF. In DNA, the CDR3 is TGTGCCAGCAGCGTAGCCACAGGGGCTCTCTCCGAGCAGTACTTC.

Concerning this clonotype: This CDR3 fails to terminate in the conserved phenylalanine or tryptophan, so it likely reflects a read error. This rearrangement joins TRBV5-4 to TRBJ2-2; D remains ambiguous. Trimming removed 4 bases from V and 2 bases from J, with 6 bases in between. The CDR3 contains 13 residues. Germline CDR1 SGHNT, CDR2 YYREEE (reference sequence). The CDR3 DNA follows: TGTGCCAGCAGCCCCGAAAACACCGGGGAGCTGTTTTCT. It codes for CASSPENTGELFS.

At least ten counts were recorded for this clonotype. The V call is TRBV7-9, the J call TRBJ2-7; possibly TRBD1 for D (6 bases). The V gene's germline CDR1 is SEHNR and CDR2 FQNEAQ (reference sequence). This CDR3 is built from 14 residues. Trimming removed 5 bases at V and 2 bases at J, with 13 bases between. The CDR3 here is CASSPGQIPYEQYF. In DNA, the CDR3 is TGTGCCAGCAGCCCCGGACAGATTCCCTACGAGCAGTACTTC.

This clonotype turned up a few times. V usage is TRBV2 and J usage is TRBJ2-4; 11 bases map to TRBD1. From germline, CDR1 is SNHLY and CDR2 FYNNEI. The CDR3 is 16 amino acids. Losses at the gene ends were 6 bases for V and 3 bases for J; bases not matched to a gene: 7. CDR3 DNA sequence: TGTGCCAGCAGCCCGGGACAGGGGGGTAACAAAAACATTCAGTACTTC. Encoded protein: CASSPGQGGNKNIQYF.

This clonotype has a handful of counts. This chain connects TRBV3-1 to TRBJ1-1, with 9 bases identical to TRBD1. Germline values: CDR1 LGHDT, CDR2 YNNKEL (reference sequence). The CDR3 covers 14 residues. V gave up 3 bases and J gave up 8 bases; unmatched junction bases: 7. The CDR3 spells CASSHQGQGGEAFF. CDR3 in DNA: TGTGCCAGCAGCCATCAGGGACAGGGAGGGGAAGCTTTCTTT.

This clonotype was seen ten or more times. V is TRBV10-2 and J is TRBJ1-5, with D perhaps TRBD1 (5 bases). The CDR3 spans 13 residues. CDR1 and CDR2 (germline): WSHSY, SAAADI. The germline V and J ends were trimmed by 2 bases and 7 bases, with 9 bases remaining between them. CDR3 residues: CASSEGARQPQHF. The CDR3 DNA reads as TGCGCCAGCAGTGAGGGGGCGCGCCAGCCCCAGCATTTT.

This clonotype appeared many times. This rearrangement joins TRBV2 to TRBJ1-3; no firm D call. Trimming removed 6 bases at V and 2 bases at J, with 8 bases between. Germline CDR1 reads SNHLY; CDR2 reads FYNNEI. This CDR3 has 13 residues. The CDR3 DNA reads TGTGCCAGCAGCGGCGGGCCTGGAAACACCATATATTTT. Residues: CASSGGPGNTIYF.

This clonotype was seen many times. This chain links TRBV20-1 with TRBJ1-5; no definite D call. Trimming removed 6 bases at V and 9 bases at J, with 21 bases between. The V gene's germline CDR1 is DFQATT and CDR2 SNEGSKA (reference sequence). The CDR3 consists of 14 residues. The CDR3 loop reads CSANSDSRFGPQHF. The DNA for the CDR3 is TGCAGTGCAAATTCGGACTCCCGGTTCGGGCCCCAGCATTTT.

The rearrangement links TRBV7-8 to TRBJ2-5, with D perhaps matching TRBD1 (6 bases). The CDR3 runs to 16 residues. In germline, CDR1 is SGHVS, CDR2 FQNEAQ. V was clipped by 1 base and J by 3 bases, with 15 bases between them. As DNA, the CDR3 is TGTGCCAGCAGCTTAGTTGGGGGCACGAGCAAAGAGACCCAGTACTTC. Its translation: CASSLVGGTSKETQYF.